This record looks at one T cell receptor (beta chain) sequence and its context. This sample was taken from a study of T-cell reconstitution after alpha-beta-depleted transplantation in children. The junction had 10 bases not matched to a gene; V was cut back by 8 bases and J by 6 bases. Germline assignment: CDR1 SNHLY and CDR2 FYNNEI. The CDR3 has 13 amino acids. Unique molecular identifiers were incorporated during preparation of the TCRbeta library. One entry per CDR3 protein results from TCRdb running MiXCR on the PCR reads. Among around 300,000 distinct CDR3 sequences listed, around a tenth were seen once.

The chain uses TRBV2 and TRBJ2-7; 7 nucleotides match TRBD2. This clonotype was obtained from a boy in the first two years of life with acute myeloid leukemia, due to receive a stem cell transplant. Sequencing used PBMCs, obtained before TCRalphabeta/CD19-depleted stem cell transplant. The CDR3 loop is CASRNSGRGEQYF. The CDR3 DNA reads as TGTGCCAGCCGGAACTCAGGGAGGGGCGAGCAGTACTTC.